The T cell receptor beta chain under discussion was sequenced for a study of beta chain features in type 1 diabetes (dated by TCRdb to the late 2010s). Background on the whole study: Mean age, gender distribution, total cell number and subset yield did not differ between patients and healthy donors. Whereas all 28 donors provided naive and central memory subsets, regulatory and stem cell-like memory subsets were isolated from just 8 patients and about 8 healthy donors. A total of approximately 100 million sorted cells were examined across all samples, and the number of cells per subset was strongly correlated with RNA yield. The study compared TCRB repertoires of sorted circulating CD4+ T cell subsets between recently diagnosed type 1 diabetes patients and matched healthy donors. What the research found in general, with its limitations: Naive, central memory and regulatory TCRB repertoires appeared more similar among patients than among healthy donors. Only small numbers of individuals were included in the HLA sub-analyses, which left unresolved whether HLA type had any influence on TCRB rearrangement. At VDJ recombination sites, patients with type 1 diabetes made fewer insertions and deleted more nucleotides, a pattern implying thymic rearrangement abnormalities. PCR might favor shorter templates, but patient and control samples were amplified and corrected together, so any skew would affect both groups equally. A moderate but significant shortening of TCRB CDR3 length was observed in type 1 diabetes patients in all four CD4+ subsets. Because cDNA rather than genomic DNA was sequenced, highly expressing activated cells could have been over-represented, although no difference in activation and CD3 levels was found between groups.

Each donor gave one peripheral blood draw, averaging around 120 mL, which was collected into heparinised tubes. Naive, central memory, regulatory and stem cell-like memory CD4+ T cells were sorted on a BD FACSAria II using a panel including CD45RO, CCR7, CD25, CD127, CD95 and CD27. A purity above 95% was achieved for all sorted populations. PBMCs were isolated immediately by Lymphoprep density gradient centrifugation and stained directly without culture. So that batch effects would be minimized, each experiment stained and sorted samples in pairs, pairing one healthy donor with one patient. The High Capacity cDNA Reverse Transcription Kit was used to reverse transcribe all of the isolated RNA, meaning that expressed TCRB transcripts were what got sequenced. Naive, central memory and regulatory T cell samples underwent deep immunoSEQ sequencing, averaging around 3.7 million total reads per sample. Sorted cells were lysed in RLT buffer and RNA was extracted with DNase-treated RNeasy Micro or Mini kits, depending on cell number. To prevent cross-contamination, each cell subset was processed individually, whereas patient and healthy donor samples were processed jointly. Using the immunoSEQ multiplex PCR, TCRB sequences were amplified from cDNA into 87-bp fragments spanning the CDR3 region. The amplicons were sequenced using the Illumina HiSeq platform. In the paper's pipeline: Synthetic template baselines were used to correct PCR bias computationally, reads within Hamming distance 2 were collapsed together, and singletons that could not be merged were discarded. Reads were aligned to IMGT to assign V, D and J genes, CDR3 length, and insertions or deletions at six rearrangement sites. Clonotype counts were normalized to sorted cell number within each subset before computing true diversity and Gini coefficients with the tcR R package. The overlap coefficient, calculated on TCRB nucleotide sequences, was used to quantify repertoire sharing. Out-of-frame TCRB sequences from naive cells were analyzed to stand in for the pre-selection repertoire. Entries here come from immuneACCESS through TCRdb and include only in-frame sequences with V and J called. Some clones fail to appear in such tables; in the studies checked, an unresolved V gene covers under half of the shortfall, and the cause of the remainder is unknown. The DNA gave D and trimming, while V, J and clone size come from that table. The sample table contains under 350,000 clones; only one count was recorded for roughly an eighth of them. The top ten clonotypes cover more than 0.015% of the sample.

A word on this clone: The target of this receptor is not known. The record has no base qualities; no much larger clone is one base away.

V trim: 6 bases; J trim: 5 bases; unmatched bases: 5. The CDR3 holds 13 amino acids from the cysteine to the phenylalanine. The CDR3 DNA has 39 bases and is translated from base 1. CDR1 and CDR2 (LNHDA, SQIVND) derive from the germline V gene (reference sequence). The sequence links TRBV19 to TRBJ1-1; 8 bases in the middle match TRBD1. The specimen was naive CD4+ T cells from blood. This specimen's cell subset or site label, per the study, means: true naive CD4+ T cells. This clonotype was obtained from a man under 40 with type 1 diabetes. The CDR3 reads as follows: CASRTRQGTEAFF. The sequence in DNA is TGTGCCAGTAGAACTAGACAGGGGACTGAAGCTTTCTTT.